A selection of T cell receptor beta chains follows, all from one sample in a study of blood T cell repertoires in COVID-19. Sequenced by immunoSEQ multiplex PCR; TCRdb stores in-frame clones only, minus some. The sample yields hundreds of thousands of clones, around nine tenths seen once. The source material was peripheral blood. The receptor source for this set is a woman between 40 and 55 years old who had recovered from COVID-19. Each CDR3 is given with its conserved first and last residue. Each record gives: D gene, CDR3 length, J gene, clone size, V gene, CDR3 protein, CDR3 DNA. The D gene is left open where the match is weak. The size of a clone is reported for some rows only, either as once, few or many, or as a class for expanded clones.

NA	14	TRBJ2-7	NA	TRBV19	CATTIQGISNEQYF	TGTGCTACCACTATCCAGGGGATTTCAAACGAGCAGTACTTC
TRBD1	15	TRBJ1-4	once	TRBV6-5	CASSYRGTGGGKLFF	TGTGCCAGCAGTTACCGGGGTACAGGGGGCGGAAAACTGTTTTTT
TRBD1	14	TRBJ2-2	NA	TRBV6-5	CASSYYGPRQGLFF	TGTGCCAGCAGTTATTATGGGCCCAGACAGGGACTGTTTTTT
NA	14	TRBJ1-1	NA	TRBV18	CASSPPAGNTEAFF	TGTGCCAGCTCACCACCTGCAGGGAACACTGAAGCTTTCTTT
TRBD2	14	TRBJ2-1	NA	TRBV20-1	CSASLGGGPNEQFF	TGCAGTGCTAGTTTAGGCGGGGGTCCCAATGAGCAGTTCTTC
TRBD1	14	TRBJ2-3	NA	TRBV28	CASRGTGARDTQYF	TGTGCCAGCAGGGGGACAGGGGCTAGGGATACGCAGTATTTT
TRBD1	19	TRBJ2-6	NA	TRBV7-2	CASSLGRGPLNSGANVLTF	TGTGCCAGCAGCTTAGGAAGGGGGCCGCTTAACTCTGGGGCCAACGTCCTGACTTTC
NA	12	TRBJ1-6	NA	TRBV28	CASSPTMSPLHF	TGTGCCAGCAGTCCTACGATGTCACCCCTCCACTTT
NA	14	TRBJ1-6	NA	TRBV11-2	CASSRAQGRTPLHF	TGTGCCAGCAGCCGCGCGCAGGGGAGAACACCCCTCCACTTT
NA	12	TRBJ1-2	NA	TRBV12-3/TRBV12-4	CASSGQNYGYTF	TGTGCCAGCAGTGGACAGAACTATGGCTACACCTTC
NA	14	TRBJ1-4	NA	TRBV3-1/TRBV3-2	CASSQGGAYEKLFF	TGTGCCAGCAGCCAAGGGGGCGCTTATGAAAAACTGTTTTTT
TRBD1	15	TRBJ1-5	few	TRBV11-1	CASSSRDRGGQPQHF	TGTGCCAGCAGCTCCAGGGACAGGGGAGGCCAGCCCCAGCATTTT
NA	15	TRBJ1-2	NA	TRBV20-1	CSASAFGISRYGYTF	TGCAGTGCTAGTGCCTTCGGGATCTCTCGGTATGGCTACACCTTC
TRBD2	15	TRBJ2-1	NA	TRBV11-1	CASSFSGRAENEQFF	TGTGCCAGCAGCTTTAGCGGGAGGGCCGAGAATGAGCAGTTCTTC
NA	15	TRBJ1-3	NA	TRBV7-9	CASSSTGNSGNTIYF	TGTGCCAGCAGCTCAACAGGGAACTCTGGAAACACCATATATTTT
TRBD1	17	TRBJ1-3	NA	TRBV11-2	CASNEQTGTAAGNTIYF	TGTGCCAGCAACGAACAAACCGGGACAGCGGCTGGAAACACCATATATTTT
TRBD1	15	TRBJ2-7	once	TRBV6-5	CASSYSGQGAYEQYF	TGTGCCAGCAGTTACTCGGGACAGGGGGCCTACGAGCAGTACTTC
TRBD2	15	TRBJ2-3	NA	TRBV2	CASSRSGGYTDTQYF	TGTGCCAGCAGTCGGAGCGGGGGCTACACAGATACGCAGTATTTT
TRBD1	15	TRBJ2-5	NA	TRBV24-1	CATSDSGQLEETQYF	TGTGCCACCAGTGACTCGGGACAGCTGGAAGAGACCCAGTACTTC
TRBD1	18	TRBJ1-1	NA	TRBV11-3	CASSPRTGTGAMNTEAFF	TGTGCCAGCAGCCCGAGAACCGGGACAGGGGCCATGAACACTGAAGCTTTCTTT
NA	17	TRBJ1-1	once	TRBV5-4	CASSLDEPFGGNTEAFF	TGTGCCAGCAGCTTGGACGAGCCATTCGGGGGGAACACTGAAGCTTTCTTT
NA	15	TRBJ1-4	once	TRBV28	CASSLRGGHLEKLFF	TGTGCCAGCAGTTTACGGGGGGGCCATCTTGAAAAACTGTTTTTT
NA	18	TRBJ1-4	NA	TRBV6-4	CASSDPLVSDRLDEKLFF	TGTGCCAGCAGTGATCCCTTGGTTTCTGACAGGTTAGATGAAAAACTGTTTTTT
TRBD2	15	TRBJ2-7	NA	TRBV18	CASSPPEGGFNEQYF	TGTGCCAGCTCACCACCGGAGGGAGGGTTCAACGAGCAGTACTTC
NA	12	TRBJ1-5	NA	TRBV7-2	CASSLEGAIQHF	TGTGCCAGCAGCTTAGAAGGGGCGATCCAGCATTTT
NA	14	TRBJ2-2	once	TRBV29-1	CSAKVSGNTGELFF	TGCAGCGCCAAGGTTAGCGGGAACACCGGGGAGCTGTTTTTT